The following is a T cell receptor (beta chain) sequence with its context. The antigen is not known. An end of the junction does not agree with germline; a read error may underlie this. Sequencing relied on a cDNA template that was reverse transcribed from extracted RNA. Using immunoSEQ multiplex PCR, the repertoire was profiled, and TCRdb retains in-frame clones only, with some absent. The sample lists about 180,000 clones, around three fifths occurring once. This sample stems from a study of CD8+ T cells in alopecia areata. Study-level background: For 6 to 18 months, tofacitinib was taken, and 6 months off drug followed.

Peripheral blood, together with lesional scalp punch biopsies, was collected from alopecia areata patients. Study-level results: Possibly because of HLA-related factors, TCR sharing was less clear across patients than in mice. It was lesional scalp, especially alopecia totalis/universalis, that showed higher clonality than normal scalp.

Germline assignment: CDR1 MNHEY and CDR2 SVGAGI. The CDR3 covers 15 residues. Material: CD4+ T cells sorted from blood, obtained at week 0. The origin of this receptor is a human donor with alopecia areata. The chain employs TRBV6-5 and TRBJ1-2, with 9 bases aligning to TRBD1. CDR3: CASSYQGGQGRFHLF. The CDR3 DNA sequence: TGTGCCAGCAGTTACCAAGGGGGACAGGGACGATTCCACCTCTTC.